The rows below give T cell receptor beta chains drawn from one sample of a study of T cell changes during pregnancy in multiple sclerosis. Assay used: immunoSEQ multiplex PCR; TCRdb lists only in-frame clones, some missing. The sample yields 40,000 to 55,000 clones, 92% seen once. The sample consisted of CD4+ T cells from peripheral blood mononuclear cells, taken after pregnancy. Source of these receptors: a female donor in good health, enrolled as a control in a pregnancy study. The CDR3 runs from the conserved cysteine through the conserved F or W. D genes are given only for firm matches. Only part of the rows carry a size: once, few, many, or a class if the clone is expanded.

v_call	j_call	clone_size	d_call	cdr3_nt	cdr3_aa
TRBV19	TRBJ2-7	.	.	TGTGCCAGTAGTATCCAGCAACAGGGCTACTACGAGCAGTACTTC	CASSIQQQGYYEQYF
TRBV7-9	TRBJ1-5	.	TRBD1	TGTGCCAGCAGCCGACAGGGCTGGGATCAGCCCCAGCATTTT	CASSRQGWDQPQHF
TRBV6-1	TRBJ2-3	once	TRBD2	TGTGCCAGCAGTGAAGCGACTAGCGGGAGCACAGATACGCAGTATTTT	CASSEATSGSTDTQYF
TRBV13	TRBJ2-7	.	TRBD2	TGTGCCAGCAGCTTAGGCCGGCGGGGGGAAACCTACGAGCAGTACTTC	CASSLGRRGETYEQYF
TRBV9	TRBJ1-1	.	TRBD1	TGTGCCAGCAGCGTTCGACAGGGGGTCAATGAAGCTTTCTTT	CASSVRQGVNEAFF
TRBV6-1	TRBJ2-3	.	TRBD1	TGTGCCAGCAGTGGACGAATTTGGACAGGGAGCACAGATACGCAGTATTTT	CASSGRIWTGSTDTQYF
TRBV18	TRBJ1-1	once	TRBD1	TGTGCCAGCTCACCACGGGACAGGGTTATGAACACTGAAGCTTTCTTT	CASSPRDRVMNTEAFF
TRBV2	TRBJ2-1	.	TRBD2	TGTGCCAGCAGTGACCCGGGGGGGCCGAGAGGTGAGCAGTTCTTC	CASSDPGGPRGEQFF
TRBV7-3	TRBJ2-5	.	TRBD1	TGTGCCAGCAGCCCAGGGACAGGGCAGGAGACCCAGTACTTC	CASSPGTGQETQYF
TRBV27	TRBJ2-1	.	TRBD2	TGTGCCAGCAGTTCCCTCGGGCTAGCGGGGGGGCCATCCAATGAGCAGTTCTTC	CASSSLGLAGGPSNEQFF
TRBV27	TRBJ2-7	.	TRBD1	TGTGCCAGCACCCCGACAGGGGTCCACGAGCAGTACTTC	CASTPTGVHEQYF
TRBV2	TRBJ2-1	.	TRBD1	TGTGCCAGCAGTGAAGTTTGGACAGGGGGTCATGAGCAGTTCTTC	CASSEVWTGGHEQFF
TRBV5-4	TRBJ2-1	.	TRBD2	TGTGCCAGCAGCTTGGGCGGGAGGGCCACCTACAATGAGCAGTTCTTC	CASSLGGRATYNEQFF
TRBV21-1	TRBJ2-7	.	.	TGTGCCAGCAGCCCCCGGGCCGACAGGGGGCGTAACTACGAGCAGTACTTC	CASSPRADRGRNYEQYF
TRBV15	TRBJ2-7	.	.	TGTGCCACCAGCAGAGGGGAGGGACAGGTCCACGAGCAGTACTTC	CATSRGEGQVHEQYF
TRBV6-1	TRBJ1-3	.	.	TGTGCCAGCAATAGACGGAGCTCTGGAAACACCATATATTTT	CASNRRSSGNTIYF
TRBV5-1	TRBJ1-3	.	.	TGCGCCAGCAGCTTGTCAGGTATCTCTGGAAACACCATATATTTT	CASSLSGISGNTIYF
TRBV7-8	TRBJ2-6	.	.	TGTGCCAGCAGCTTTCCTAAAGGAGGGAAAGGGGCCAACGTCCTGACTTTC	CASSFPKGGKGANVLTF
TRBV27	TRBJ1-4	.	TRBD1	TGTGCCAGCAGTTCACACGTCCCGGGACAGGGGGCAATTAATGAAAAACTGTTTTTT	CASSSHVPGQGAINEKLFF
TRBV5-6	TRBJ1-4	.	.	TGTGCCAGCAGCTTGACGGGGGGCATAACTAATGAAAAACTGTTTTTT	CASSLTGGITNEKLFF
TRBV15	TRBJ2-2	.	.	TGTGCCACCACTCGCGGGAACACCGGGGAGCTGTTTTTT	CATTRGNTGELFF
TRBV18	TRBJ1-2	.	TRBD1	TGTGCCAGCTCACCGCGGACAGACAGGGGTGGAGGCTACACCTTC	CASSPRTDRGGGYTF
TRBV6-4	TRBJ2-1	.	TRBD2	TGTGCCAGCAGTCCGGATTTGGCGGGAGGCCGCTCCTACAATGAGCAGTTCTTC	CASSPDLAGGRSYNEQFF
TRBV5-8	TRBJ2-5	.	TRBD2	TGTGCCAGCACCCCCGGACTAGCGGGAGTAGTAAGGGAGACCCAGTACTTC	CASTPGLAGVVRETQYF
TRBV7-9	TRBJ2-7	.	.	TGTGCCAGCAGCCGATCCCCTGCCGGACAGCCTACGGCGCAGTACTTC	CASSRSPAGQPTAQYF
TRBV27	TRBJ1-1	.	TRBD1	TGTGCCAGCAGTCAATCCGGGACAGGGCCGAACACTGAAGCTTTCTTT	CASSQSGTGPNTEAFF
TRBV7-9	TRBJ2-2	.	TRBD1	TGTGCCAGCAGCGAAGGGACAGGGGCGGGCGGGGAGCTGTTTTTT	CASSEGTGAGGELFF
TRBV19	TRBJ1-1	.	TRBD1	TGTGCCAGCCGAACAGGGGTTCGGAACACTGAAGCTTTCTTT	CASRTGVRNTEAFF
TRBV7-6	TRBJ2-1	.	TRBD2	TGTGCCAGCAGCCCCCTGGCAGGCGGGAGAGGTGGCAATGAGCAGTTCTTC	CASSPLAGGRGGNEQFF
TRBV5-8	TRBJ2-3	.	TRBD2	TGTGCCAGCAGCCCTACCGGGACTAGCGGGGGGGGGCTGGATACGCAGTATTTT	CASSPTGTSGGGLDTQYF
TRBV9	TRBJ1-4	.	.	TGTGCCAGCAGCTCCTCAGGACTGAGCAATGAAAAACTGTTTTTT	CASSSSGLSNEKLFF
TRBV28	TRBJ2-4	.	TRBD2	TGTGCCAGCAGCCCCGGACTAGCGGTACTAGCCAAAAACATTCAGTACTTC	CASSPGLAVLAKNIQYF